Following are 27 T cell receptor beta chains from one sample sequenced in a study of CD8 T cells in Susac syndrome. With random hexamers, roughly 0.45 to 1 ug RNA was reverse transcribed. One entry per CDR3 protein results from TCRdb running MiXCR on the immunoSEQ multiplex PCR reads. The sample consists of hundreds of thousands of distinct CDR3 sequences, almost 97% of them appearing once. Sequenced sample: CD4+ T cells from PBMCs. These receptors were taken from a human donor with Susac syndrome.

In this sample, this clonotype turned up once. The chain couples TRBV28 to TRBJ2-5; the D is unclear. CDR1 is MDHEN and CDR2 is SYDVKM in the germline V gene. Trimming shortened V by 5 bases and J by 1 base, and 11 bases separated the two germline ends. This CDR3 is 14 amino acids long. CDR3 coding DNA: TGTGCCAGCAGTGTGCAGTGGATCCAAGAGACCCAGTACTTC. Translated: CASSVQWIQETQYF.

The rearrangement joins TRBV29-1 to TRBJ2-1, with 10 bases lining up with TRBD2. This CDR3 has 15 amino acids. Looked up from germline, CDR1 is SQVTM and CDR2 is ANQGSEA. Trimming removed 5 bases from V and 4 bases from J; junction bases left unmatched: 8. DNA for the CDR3: TGCAGCGTTTCCCGTGGACTAGCGGCATACAATGAGCAGTTCTTC. Protein product: CSVSRGLAAYNEQFF.

The CDR3 loop is CASSSGTGPYNEQFF. The DNA of the CDR3 is TGTGCCAGCAGCTCAGGGACAGGGCCGTACAATGAGCAGTTCTTC. This chain uses TRBV7-6 with TRBJ2-1; 9 bases are a match to TRBD1. Germline V lookup: CDR1 SGHVS, CDR2 FNYEAQ. The CDR3 has 15 residues. Losses at the gene ends were 4 bases for V and 4 bases for J; bases not matched to a gene: 5.

This chain links TRBV7-3 with TRBJ2-1, with D perhaps given as TRBD1 or TRBD2 (5 bases each). This CDR3 contains 14 residues. V was shortened by 5 bases and J by 0 bases, with 8 bases between the two germline ends. Germline V gene sequence: CDR1 SGHTA, CDR2 FQGTGA. The CDR3: CASSRDGSYNEQFF. The CDR3 region has the DNA TGTGCCAGCAGCCGGGACGGCTCCTACAATGAGCAGTTCTTC.

This sequence joins TRBV12-3 or TRBV12-4 and TRBJ2-3; D is ambiguous. The CDR3 contains 13 residues. V lost 6 bases and J lost 2, with 9 bases in between. CDR3 sequence reads: CASSPENTDTQYF. The DNA of the CDR3 is TGTGCCAGCAGCCCGGAGAACACAGATACGCAGTATTTT.

This chain links TRBV5-1 with TRBJ2-7; D is perhaps TRBD1 (5 bases). The germline CDR1 and CDR2 sequences are SGHRS and YFSETQ. Trimming pared 0 bases from V and 5 bases from J, leaving 9 bases between. CDR3 length equals 13 residues. Written as DNA, the CDR3 is TGCGCCAGCAGCTTGGACAGGATCAACGAGCAGTACTTC. Its protein product is CASSLDRINEQYF.

The chain couples TRBV6-2 or TRBV6-3 to TRBJ2-4, with D perhaps TRBD1 (6 bases). Germline V CDR1 and CDR2: MNHEY, SVGEGT. V was shortened by 2 bases and J by 6 bases, with 14 bases between the two germline ends. This CDR3 has 15 residues. The CDR3 nucleotides read TGTGCCAGCAGTTACGATCAGGGGCCCTTAAACATTCAGTACTTC. Translating gives CASSYDQGPLNIQYF.

The chain employs TRBV5-1 and TRBJ2-1; 16 nucleotides line up with TRBD2. The V gene end was trimmed by 7 bases and the J gene end by 9 bases; junction bases not matched to a gene: 7. The CDR3 runs 15 residues. From germline, CDR1 is SGHRS and CDR2 YFSETQ. For the CDR3, the DNA is TGCGCCAGCTCAGCAGGGACTAGCGGGAGGGGTGAGCAGTTCTTC. This codes for CASSAGTSGRGEQFF.

V gene TRBV3-1 combines with J gene TRBJ2-6, with D tentatively TRBD1 (6 bases). The germline CDR1 and CDR2 sequences are LGHDT and YNNKEL (reference sequence). The V end was cut by 4 bases, the J end by 4 bases, with 17 bases between. The CDR3 length is 17 residues. The CDR3 reads CASSRRLMTGGANVLTF. DNA for the CDR3: TGTGCCAGCAGCCGTAGACTCATGACAGGCGGGGCCAACGTCCTGACTTTC.

J is TRBJ1-2 and V is TRBV30, with D uncertain. This CDR3 is 13 amino acids long. The germline gives CDR1 GTSNPN, CDR2 SVGIG (reference sequence). Trimming removed 2 bases from V and 1 base from J, with 8 bases in between. The CDR3 loop is CAWSPPLNYGYTF. In DNA form, the CDR3 reads TGTGCCTGGAGTCCCCCACTTAACTATGGCTACACCTTC.

The chain links TRBV6-1 to TRBJ1-1; 7 bases are a match to TRBD1. This CDR3 has 16 residues. Trimming at V came to 5 bases and at J to 3 bases, leaving 12 bases not matched to a gene. Germline V CDR1 and CDR2: MNHNS, SASEGT. As DNA, the CDR3 is TGTGCCAGCAGTACGGGAGGGGGCTGGAGGTACACTGAAGCTTTCTTT. Its translation: CASSTGGGWRYTEAFF.

V gene TRBV6-5 combines with J gene TRBJ1-2; no definite D call. Trimming shortened V by 5 bases and J by 2 bases, and 9 bases separated the two germline ends. The CDR3 has 13 amino acids. From germline, CDR1 is MNHEY and CDR2 SVGAGI. CDR3 bases: TGTGCCAGCAGTCCCTCCCGGAACTATGGCTACACCTTC. Translating gives CASSPSRNYGYTF.

This rearrangement joins TRBV11-2 to TRBJ2-1; D is possibly TRBD2 (6 bases). CDR3 length: 15 residues. Looked up from germline, CDR1 is SGHAT and CDR2 is FQNNGV. V was pared by 1 base and J by 0 bases, with 7 bases between. The CDR3 nucleotides are TGTGCCAGCAGCTTAGCGGGAGCCTCCTACAATGAGCAGTTCTTC. As protein: CASSLAGASYNEQFF.

This clonotype was seen only a few times. J is TRBJ2-5 and V is TRBV5-1; D is uncertain. This CDR3 spans 13 amino acids. Germline V gives CDR1 SGHRS, CDR2 YFSETQ. V shed 0 bases and J shed 1 base, with 4 bases lying between them. Written as DNA, the CDR3 is TGCGCCAGCAGCTTGGAGGTCCAAGAGACCCAGTACTTC. Amino acid sequence: CASSLEVQETQYF.

The chain recombines TRBV9 with TRBJ1-2, with 9 positions matching TRBD1. CDR3 length: 16 amino acids. From germline, CDR1 is SGDLS and CDR2 YYNGEE. With 4 bases clipped from V and 0 bases from J, the junction kept 7 bases outside the gene matches. CDR3 coding DNA: TGTGCCAGCAGCAAAAGCGGGACAGGGCCTAACTATGGCTACACCTTC. Amino acids: CASSKSGTGPNYGYTF.

V gene TRBV10-3 combines with J gene TRBJ2-5; 10 nucleotides match TRBD2. Germline V gene sequence: CDR1 ENHRY, CDR2 SYGVKD. The CDR3 runs to 14 residues. With V trimmed by 7 bases and J by 1 base, 3 bases remained unmatched. The CDR3 loop reads CAITSSGSQETQYF. In DNA, the CDR3 is TGTGCCATCACGTCTAGCGGGAGCCAAGAGACCCAGTACTTC.

J is TRBJ2-1 and V is TRBV9; 7 bases map to TRBD2. The V gene end was trimmed by 0 bases and the J gene end by 5 bases; junction bases not matched to a gene: 2. CDR3 length equals 14 residues. Germline-derived CDR1 and CDR2 are SGDLS and YYNGEE. CDR3 sequence (DNA): TGTGCCAGCAGCGTAGACGGGGGGAACAATGAGCAGTTCTTC. It is translated as CASSVDGGNNEQFF.

The gene calls are TRBV9 and TRBJ2-3; 8 bases line up with TRBD2. Trimming cost V 2 bases and J 2 bases; bases outside gene matches: 7. The CDR3 spans 16 residues. Looked up from germline, CDR1 is SGDLS and CDR2 is YYNGEE. The CDR3 is CASSVRAGDSTDTQYF. CDR3 coding DNA: TGTGCCAGCAGCGTTAGAGCGGGAGACTCCACAGATACGCAGTATTTT.

The chain joins TRBV19 to TRBJ2-7; D is perhaps TRBD1 or TRBD2 (5 bases each). Germline CDR1 and CDR2: LNHDA and SQIVND (reference sequence). CDR3 size: 15 residues. With 5 bases removed from V and 2 bases from J, the gap between germline ends came to 16 bases. The CDR3 nucleotides read TGTGCCAGTAGTCCATTTCGGGACGGAGCCTACGAGCAGTACTTC. This sequence encodes CASSPFRDGAYEQYF.

This rearrangement joins TRBV6-1 to TRBJ2-1, with D maybe TRBD2 (7 bases). The V and J ends lost 11 bases and 7 bases respectively, with 21 bases between them. Germline V gene data show CDR1 as MNHNS and CDR2 as SASEGT. CDR3 length: 14 residues. CDR3 region: CAGSREVGGNEQFF. The CDR3 DNA follows: TGTGCCGGATCCCGGGAGGTAGGGGGTAATGAGCAGTTCTTC.

The J gene is TRBJ2-7, the V gene TRBV12-3 or TRBV12-4, with 10 bases matching TRBD2. The CDR3 consists of 16 residues. Trimming at V came to 5 bases and at J to 3 bases, leaving 10 bases not matched to a gene. CDR3 amino acids: CASSQDRAGGNYEQYF. In nucleotides, the CDR3 is TGTGCCAGCAGTCAGGATCGAGCGGGGGGGAACTACGAGCAGTACTTC.

This chain joins TRBV6-5 and TRBJ2-7; 11 bases are a match to TRBD2. Trimming took 4 bases from V and 7 from J; bases not matched to a gene: 6. Germline values: CDR1 MNHEY, CDR2 SVGAGI. There are 14 residues in the CDR3. CDR3 DNA sequence: TGTGCCAGCAGTTTGACTAGCGGGACGAGGGAGCAGTACTTC. It specifies CASSLTSGTREQYF.

This rearrangement joins TRBV12-3 or TRBV12-4 to TRBJ1-3, with 8 positions matching TRBD1. The V segment lost 7 bases and the J segment 2 bases; nucleotides outside the gene matches: 4. CDR3 length: 14 residues. CDR3 coding DNA: TGTGCCAGCAAGCCGGGACAGGCTGGAAACACCATATATTTT. Translation: CASKPGQAGNTIYF.

V gene TRBV30 combines with J gene TRBJ2-7; D uncertain. The CDR3 consists of 14 residues. Germline CDR1 GTSNPN, CDR2 SVGIG (reference sequence). V dropped 0 bases and J dropped 4 bases, with 13 bases sitting between them. The CDR3 DNA is TGTGCCTGGAGTGTACGACATTCGGGTTACGAGCAGTACTTC. Amino acid sequence: CAWSVRHSGYEQYF.

The CDR3 bases are TGTGCCTGGAATCCAGTCTCTGGAAACACCATATATTTT. This sequence encodes CAWNPVSGNTIYF. The chain employs TRBV30 and TRBJ1-3; unclear D gene. Germline CDR1 reads GTSNPN; CDR2 reads SVGIG (reference sequence). Trimming shortened V by 4 bases and J by 0 bases, and 7 bases separated the two germline ends. The CDR3 contains 13 residues.

The V call is TRBV19, the J call TRBJ1-5, with D perhaps TRBD1 (5 bases). Looked up from germline, CDR1 is LNHDA and CDR2 is SQIVND (reference sequence). V was pared by 5 bases and J by 6 bases, with 17 bases between. The CDR3 consists of 15 residues. Written as DNA, the CDR3 is TGTGCCAGTAGTCCATGGGACCTCACCGGTCAGCCCCAGCATTTT. Its translation is CASSPWDLTGQPQHF.

The CDR3 bases are TGTGCCAGCAGGAGGGACAGACAGTCCTACGAGCAGTACTTC. It translates to CASRRDRQSYEQYF. The chain is built from TRBV28 and TRBJ2-7; 7 bases are a match to TRBD1. The CDR3 has 14 amino acids. Unmatched junction bases numbered 6, after V lost 6 bases and J lost 1 base. Germline V CDR1 and CDR2: MDHEN, SYDVKM.